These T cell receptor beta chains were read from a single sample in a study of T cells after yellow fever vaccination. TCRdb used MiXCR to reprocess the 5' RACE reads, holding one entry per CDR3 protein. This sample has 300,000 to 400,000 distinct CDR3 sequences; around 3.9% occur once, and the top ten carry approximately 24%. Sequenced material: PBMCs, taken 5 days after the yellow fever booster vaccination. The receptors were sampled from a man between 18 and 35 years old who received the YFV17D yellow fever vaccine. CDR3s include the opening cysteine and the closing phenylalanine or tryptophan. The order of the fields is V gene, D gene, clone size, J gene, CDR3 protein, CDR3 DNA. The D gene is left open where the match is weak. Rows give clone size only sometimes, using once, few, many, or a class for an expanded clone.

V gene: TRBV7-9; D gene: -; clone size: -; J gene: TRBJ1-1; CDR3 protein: CASSLARGGAQAFF; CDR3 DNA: TGTGCCAGCAGCTTAGCGAGGGGGGGGGCCCAGGCTTTCTTT
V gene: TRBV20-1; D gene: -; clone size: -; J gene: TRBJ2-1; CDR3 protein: CSATLRVSGQQFF; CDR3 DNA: TGCAGTGCTACCCTCAGAGTATCGGGCCAGCAGTTCTTC
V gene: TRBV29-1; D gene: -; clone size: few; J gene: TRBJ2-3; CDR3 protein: CSVESDTQYF; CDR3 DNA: TGCAGCGTTGAATCGGATACGCAGTATTTT
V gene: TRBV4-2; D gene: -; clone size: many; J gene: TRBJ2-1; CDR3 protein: CASSLTRYNEQFF; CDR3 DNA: TGTGCCAGCAGCCTCACACGGTACAATGAGCAGTTCTTC
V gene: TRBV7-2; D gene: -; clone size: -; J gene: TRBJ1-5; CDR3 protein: CASSLMGDFGQPQHF; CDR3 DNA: TGTGCCAGCAGCTTAATGGGGGATTTCGGGCAGCCCCAGCATTTT
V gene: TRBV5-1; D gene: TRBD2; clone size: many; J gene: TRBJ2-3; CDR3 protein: CASSPGGSGSTDTQYF; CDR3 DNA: TGCGCCAGCAGCCCTGGGGGTAGCGGGAGCACAGATACGCAGTATTTT
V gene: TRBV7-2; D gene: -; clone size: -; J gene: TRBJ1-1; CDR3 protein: CASRGLQNTEAFF; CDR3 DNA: TGTGCCAGCAGAGGCCTGCAGAACACTGAAGCTTTCTTT
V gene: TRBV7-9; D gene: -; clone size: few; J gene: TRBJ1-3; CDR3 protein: CASSFRDVVGIYF; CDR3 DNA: TGTGCCAGCAGCTTCCGGGACGTCGTCGGCATATATTTT
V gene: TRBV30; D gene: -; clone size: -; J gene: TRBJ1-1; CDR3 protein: CAWSQITNTEAFF; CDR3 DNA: TGTGCCTGGAGCCAGATAACTAACACTGAAGCTTTCTTT
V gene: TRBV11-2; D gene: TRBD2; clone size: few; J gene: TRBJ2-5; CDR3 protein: CASSLDGLAGGLKETQYF; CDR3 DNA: TGTGCCAGCAGCTTAGATGGTCTAGCGGGGGGGCTCAAAGAGACCCAGTACTTC
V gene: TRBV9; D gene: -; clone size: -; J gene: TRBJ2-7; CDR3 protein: CASSVGGTAYEQYF; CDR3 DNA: TGTGCCAGCAGCGTGGGAGGGACAGCTTACGAGCAGTACTTC
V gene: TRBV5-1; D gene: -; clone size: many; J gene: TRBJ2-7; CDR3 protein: CASSAPPGRTSYEQYF; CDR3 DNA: TGCGCCAGCAGCGCCCCACCGGGAAGGACCTCCTACGAGCAGTACTTC
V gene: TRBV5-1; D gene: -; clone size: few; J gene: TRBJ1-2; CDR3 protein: CASSIRGAFGYTF; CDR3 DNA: TGCGCCAGCAGCATCCGCGGGGCGTTTGGCTACACCTTC
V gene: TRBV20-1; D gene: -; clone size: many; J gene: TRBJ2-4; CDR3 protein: CSARALGRPKAKNIQYF; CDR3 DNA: TGCAGTGCTAGAGCCTTGGGGAGGCCCAAGGCCAAAAACATTCAGTACTTC
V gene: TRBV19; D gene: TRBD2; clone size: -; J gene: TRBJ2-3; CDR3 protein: CASSIPIKRGVLHF; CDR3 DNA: TGTGCCAGTAGTATCCCGATCAAGCGGGGGGTCTTGCATTTT
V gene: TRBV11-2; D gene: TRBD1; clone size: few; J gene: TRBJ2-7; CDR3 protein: CASNRGQGYSYEQYF; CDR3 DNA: TGTGCCAGCAACAGGGGGCAGGGTTACTCCTACGAGCAGTACTTC
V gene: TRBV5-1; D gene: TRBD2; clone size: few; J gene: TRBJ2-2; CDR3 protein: CASSFQRGGEGELFF; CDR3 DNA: TGCGCCAGCAGCTTCCAGCGGGGGGGCGAAGGGGAGCTGTTTTTT
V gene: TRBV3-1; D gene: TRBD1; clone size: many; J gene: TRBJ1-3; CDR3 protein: CASSLLHDRAGNTIYF; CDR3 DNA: TGTGCCAGCAGCCTCCTCCACGACAGGGCTGGAAACACCATATATTTT
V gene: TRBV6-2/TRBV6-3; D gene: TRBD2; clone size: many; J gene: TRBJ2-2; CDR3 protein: CASSPGTTDTGELFF; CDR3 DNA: TGTGCCAGCAGTCCTGGGACTACCGACACCGGGGAGCTGTTTTTT
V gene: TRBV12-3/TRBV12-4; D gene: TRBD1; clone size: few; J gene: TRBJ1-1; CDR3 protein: CASTPTGEDTEAFF; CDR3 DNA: TGTGCCAGCACCCCGACAGGGGAGGACACTGAAGCTTTCTTT
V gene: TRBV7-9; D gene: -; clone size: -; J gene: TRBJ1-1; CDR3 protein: CASAPTGTPWSGAFF; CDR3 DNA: TGTGCCAGCGCCCCAACCGGGACCCCGTGGAGTGGAGCTTTCTTT
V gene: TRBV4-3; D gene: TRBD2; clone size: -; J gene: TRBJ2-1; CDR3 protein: CASSHQLRGVEQFF; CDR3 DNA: TGCGCCAGCAGCCACCAACTACGGGGGGTTGAGCAGTTCTTC
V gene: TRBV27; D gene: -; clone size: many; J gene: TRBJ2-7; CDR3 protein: CASSLGRDGPYEQYF; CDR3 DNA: TGTGCCAGCAGTTTGGGCCGGGACGGCCCCTACGAGCAGTACTTC
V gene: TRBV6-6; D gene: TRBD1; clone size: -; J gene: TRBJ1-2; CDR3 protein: CATNSGQGDYGYTF; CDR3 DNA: TGTGCCACCAACTCTGGACAGGGTGACTATGGCTACACCTTC
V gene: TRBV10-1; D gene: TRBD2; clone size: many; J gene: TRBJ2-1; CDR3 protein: CASSEAAGVNEQFF; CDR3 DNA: TGCGCCAGCAGTGAGGCCGCGGGGGTCAATGAGCAGTTCTTC
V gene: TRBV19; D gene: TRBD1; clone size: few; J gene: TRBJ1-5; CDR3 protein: CASSREPRGHQPQHF; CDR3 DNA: TGTGCCAGTAGTCGAGAGCCCAGGGGGCATCAGCCCCAGCATTTT
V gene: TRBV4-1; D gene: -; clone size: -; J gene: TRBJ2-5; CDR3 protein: CASSSRNIRETQYF; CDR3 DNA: TGCGCCAGCAGCTCCCGGAACATACGAGAGACCCAGTACTTC
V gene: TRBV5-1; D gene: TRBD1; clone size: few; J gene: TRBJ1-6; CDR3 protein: CASSLEGGNPPSPLHF; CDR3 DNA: TGCGCCAGCAGCTTGGAAGGGGGCAATCCCCCTTCACCCCTCCACTTT
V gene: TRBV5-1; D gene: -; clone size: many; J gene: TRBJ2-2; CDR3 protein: CASSRRGPVTGELFF; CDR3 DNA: TGCGCCAGCAGCCGCAGGGGACCTGTCACCGGGGAGCTGTTTTTT
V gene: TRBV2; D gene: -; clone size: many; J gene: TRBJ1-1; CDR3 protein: CASTPAPNTEAFF; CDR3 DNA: TGTGCCAGCACCCCGGCCCCTAACACTGAAGCTTTCTTT
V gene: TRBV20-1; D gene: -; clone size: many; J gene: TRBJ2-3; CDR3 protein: CSARDPVTSTDTQYF; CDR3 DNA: TGCAGTGCTAGAGATCCCGTGACAAGCACAGATACGCAGTATTTT
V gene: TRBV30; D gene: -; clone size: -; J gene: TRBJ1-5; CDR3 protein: CAWSEPPSGGNQPQHF; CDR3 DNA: TGTGCCTGGAGTGAACCCCCATCGGGCGGCAATCAGCCCCAGCATTTT
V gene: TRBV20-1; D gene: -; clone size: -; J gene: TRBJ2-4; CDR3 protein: CSARETQGAGDIQYF; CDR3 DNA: TGCAGTGCTAGAGAAACCCAGGGAGCCGGGGACATTCAGTACTTC
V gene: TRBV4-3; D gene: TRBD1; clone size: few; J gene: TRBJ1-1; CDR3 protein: CASSPRWRIGDRETSTEAFF; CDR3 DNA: TGCGCCAGCAGTCCAAGATGGCGAATCGGGGACAGGGAAACCAGCACTGAAGCTTTCTTT
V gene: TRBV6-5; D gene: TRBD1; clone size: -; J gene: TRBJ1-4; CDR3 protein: CASSSGQGVSNEKLFF; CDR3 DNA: TGTGCCAGCAGTTCGGGACAGGGGGTATCTAATGAAAAACTGTTTTTT
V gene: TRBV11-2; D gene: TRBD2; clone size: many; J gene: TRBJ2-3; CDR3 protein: CASSSRLAGVTDTQYF; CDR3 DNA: TGTGCCAGCAGCTCCAGACTAGCGGGGGTCACAGATACGCAGTATTTT
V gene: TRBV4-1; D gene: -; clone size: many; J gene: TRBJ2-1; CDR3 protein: CASSQGGGLRFGEQFF; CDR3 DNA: TGCGCCAGCAGCCAAGGTGGGGGGCTCCGATTTGGAGAGCAGTTCTTC
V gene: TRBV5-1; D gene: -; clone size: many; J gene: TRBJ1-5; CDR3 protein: CASSFRGGNQPQHF; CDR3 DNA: TGCGCCAGCAGCTTCAGGGGTGGCAATCAGCCCCAGCATTTT
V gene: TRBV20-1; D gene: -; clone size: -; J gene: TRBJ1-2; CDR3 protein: CSARNRELGYGYTF; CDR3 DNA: TGCAGTGCTAGGAACAGGGAGCTAGGTTATGGCTACACCTTC
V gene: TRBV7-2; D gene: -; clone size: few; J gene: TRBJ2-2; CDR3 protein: CASSLLSDTGELFF; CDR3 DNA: TGTGCCAGCAGCTTACTCTCTGACACCGGGGAGCTGTTTTTT
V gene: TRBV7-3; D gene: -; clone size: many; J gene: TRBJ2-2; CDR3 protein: CASSSGTLTGELFF; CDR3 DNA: TGTGCCAGCAGCTCCGGGACTCTCACCGGGGAGCTGTTTTTT
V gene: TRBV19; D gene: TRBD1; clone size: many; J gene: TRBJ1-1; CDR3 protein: CASTDGTDRMNTEAFF; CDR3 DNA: TGTGCCAGTACCGACGGGACAGACCGAATGAACACTGAAGCTTTCTTT
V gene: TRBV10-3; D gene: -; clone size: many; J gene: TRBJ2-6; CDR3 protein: CAISPFREEGTNSGANVLTF; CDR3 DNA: TGTGCCATCTCCCCCTTCCGGGAAGAGGGGACAAACTCTGGGGCCAACGTCCTGACTTTC
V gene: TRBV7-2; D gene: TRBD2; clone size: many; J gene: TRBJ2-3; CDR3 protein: CASSLGLAGADTQYF; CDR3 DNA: TGTGCCAGCAGCCTGGGACTAGCGGGGGCCGATACGCAGTATTTT
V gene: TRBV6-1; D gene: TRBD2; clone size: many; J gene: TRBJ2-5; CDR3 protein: CASSEFSGGVSQYF; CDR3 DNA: TGTGCCAGCAGTGAATTTAGCGGGGGGGTTTCCCAGTACTTC
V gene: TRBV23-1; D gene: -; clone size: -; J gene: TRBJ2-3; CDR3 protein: CASSHCPPVGRITDTQYF; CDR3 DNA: TGCGCCAGCAGTCACTGTCCACCTGTGGGCAGAATCACAGATACGCAGTATTTT
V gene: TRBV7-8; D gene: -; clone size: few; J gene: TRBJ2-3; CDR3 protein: CASRKATGRDTQYF; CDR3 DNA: TGTGCCAGCAGAAAAGCGACGGGGCGAGATACGCAGTATTTT
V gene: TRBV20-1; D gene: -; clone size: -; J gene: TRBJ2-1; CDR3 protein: CSAISGGPYNEQFF; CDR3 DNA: TGCAGTGCTATCTCAGGAGGGCCCTACAATGAGCAGTTCTTC
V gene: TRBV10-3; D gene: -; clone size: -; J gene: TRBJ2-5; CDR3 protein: CAIGVGNQETQYF; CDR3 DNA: TGTGCCATCGGGGTGGGGAACCAAGAGACCCAGTACTTC
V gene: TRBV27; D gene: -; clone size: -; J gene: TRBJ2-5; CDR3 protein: CDSSLSSGGMGTQYF; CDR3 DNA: TGTGACAGCAGTTTAAGTTCGGGGGGCATGGGGACCCAGTACTTC
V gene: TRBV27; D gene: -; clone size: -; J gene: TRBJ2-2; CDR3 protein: CASSSRGNTGELFF; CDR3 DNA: TGTGCCAGCAGTTCTAGGGGGAACACCGGGGAGCTGTTTTTT
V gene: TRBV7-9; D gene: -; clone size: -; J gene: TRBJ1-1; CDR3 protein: CASSLWRNTEAFF; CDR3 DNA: TGTGCCAGCAGCCTCTGGAGGAACACTGAAGCTTTCTTT
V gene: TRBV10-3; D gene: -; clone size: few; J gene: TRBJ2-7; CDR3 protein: CAIKFAKGPGYEQYF; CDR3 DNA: TGTGCCATCAAGTTTGCCAAAGGTCCAGGATACGAGCAGTACTTC
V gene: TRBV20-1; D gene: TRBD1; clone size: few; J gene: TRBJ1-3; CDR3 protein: CSARDRTGTSGNTIYF; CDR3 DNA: TGCAGTGCTAGAGACCGGACAGGGACTTCTGGAAACACCATATATTTT
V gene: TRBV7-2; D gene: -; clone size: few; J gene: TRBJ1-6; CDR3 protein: CASSLLQMNSPLHF; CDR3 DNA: TGTGCCAGCAGCTTACTACAGATGAATTCACCCCTCCACTTT
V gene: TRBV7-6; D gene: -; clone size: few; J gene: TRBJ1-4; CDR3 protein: CASSVGVRDEKLFF; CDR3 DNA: TGTGCCAGCAGCGTAGGAGTCCGGGATGAAAAACTGTTTTTT
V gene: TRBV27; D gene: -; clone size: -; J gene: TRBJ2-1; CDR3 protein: CASSGLRVGDNEQFF; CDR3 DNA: TGTGCCAGCAGTGGCTTGCGGGTGGGCGACAATGAGCAGTTCTTC
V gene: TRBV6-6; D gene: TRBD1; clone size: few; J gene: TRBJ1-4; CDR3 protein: CASRDHRGREKLFF; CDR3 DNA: TGTGCCAGCAGGGACCACAGGGGGAGGGAAAAACTGTTTTTT
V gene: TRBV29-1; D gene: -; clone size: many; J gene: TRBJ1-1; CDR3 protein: CSVEPFVNTEAFF; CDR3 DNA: TGCAGCGTTGAACCGTTTGTGAACACTGAAGCTTTCTTT